There are a few counts of the clone carrying this TCR beta chain. No antigen is known for it. Trimming took off 4 bases at V and 3 bases at J, with 10 bases between the two ends. The CDR3 sequence is 13 residues long. Germline CDR1 reads SGHRS; CDR2 reads YFSETQ. This sample was taken from a study of CD8 T cells in ankylosing spondylitis. Study observations and caveats: A TCR beta motif of fewer than ten highly homologous variants seemed to mark ankylosing spondylitis blood.

TCRdb re-analysed the 5' RACE reads in MiXCR, keeping a single row per CDR3 protein. The table shows 700,000 to 850,000 distinct CDR3 sequences, with 12% occurring only once. This receptor was obtained from a male donor with ankylosing spondylitis. Specimen: blood, either unsorted or a sorted T cell fraction (not recorded which). The gene calls are TRBV5-1 and TRBJ2-5; possible D gene TRBD2, 6 bases. The CDR3 spells CASSKLAEETQYF. The CDR3 nucleotides are TGCGCCAGCAGCAAGTTAGCGGAAGAGACCCAGTACTTC.